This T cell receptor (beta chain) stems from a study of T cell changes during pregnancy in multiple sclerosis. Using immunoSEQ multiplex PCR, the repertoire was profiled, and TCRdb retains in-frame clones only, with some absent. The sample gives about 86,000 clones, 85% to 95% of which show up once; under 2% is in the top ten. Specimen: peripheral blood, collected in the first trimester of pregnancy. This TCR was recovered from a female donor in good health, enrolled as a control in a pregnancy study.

CDR3 DNA sequence: TGTGCCAGCAGCCGGGACAGACACACCGGGGAGCTGTTTTTT. Translated: CASSRDRHTGELFF. The genes are TRBV2 and TRBJ2-2; 7 bases line up with TRBD1. The V and J ends lost 6 bases and 3 bases, in that order; junction bases with no gene match: 4. The CDR3 runs to 14 residues. The germline CDR1 and CDR2 sequences are SNHLY and FYNNEI.